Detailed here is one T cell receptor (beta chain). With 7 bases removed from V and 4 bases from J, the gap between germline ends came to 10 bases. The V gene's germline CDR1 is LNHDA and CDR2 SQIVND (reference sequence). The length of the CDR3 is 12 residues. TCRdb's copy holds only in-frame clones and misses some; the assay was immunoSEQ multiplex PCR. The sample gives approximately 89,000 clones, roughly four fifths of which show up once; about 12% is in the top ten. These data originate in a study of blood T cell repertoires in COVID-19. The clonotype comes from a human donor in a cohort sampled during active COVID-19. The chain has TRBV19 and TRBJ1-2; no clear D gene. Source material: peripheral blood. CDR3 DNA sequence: TGTGCCAGTACGAGGGATCTCTATGGCTACACCTTC. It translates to CASTRDLYGYTF.